These T cell receptor beta chains were read from a single sample in a study of CD8 T cells in ankylosing spondylitis. TCRdb reprocessed the 5' RACE reads via MiXCR and lists one record per CDR3 protein. Among 150,000 to 200,000 distinct CDR3 sequences listed, about 32% were seen once. What was sequenced was synovial fluid, either unsorted or a sorted T cell fraction (not recorded which). These receptor sequences come from a male donor with ankylosing spondylitis. Each CDR3 is given with its conserved first and last residue. Each record gives: J gene, V gene, CDR3 protein.

>TRBJ2-1|TRBV20-1
CSAFGTGGYYNEQFF
>TRBJ1-1|TRBV5-1
CASSLESVGRSTEAFF
>TRBJ2-3|TRBV24-1
CATSDPGSSGKLDTQYF
>TRBJ2-7|TRBV3-1
CASSPRTGSYEQYF
>TRBJ1-5|TRBV20-1
CSASLTGGSQPQHF
>TRBJ2-1|TRBV6-1
CARFPRDSNFYNEQFF
>TRBJ1-4|TRBV12-3/TRBV12-4
CASSLQGVGEKLFF
>TRBJ1-1|TRBV4-1
CASSHPDRGRPNGRSESDTEAFF
>TRBJ2-6|TRBV7-9
CASSTTGTAPGANVLTF
>TRBJ2-2|TRBV27
CASTSLTSANTGELFF
>TRBJ2-7|TRBV10-3
CAIARGETQTYEQYF
>TRBJ1-2|TRBV28
CASSETGRYYGYTF
>TRBJ1-1|TRBV5-1
CASGTTLNTEAFF
>TRBJ2-6|TRBV6-5
CASSYMTVSGANVLTF
>TRBJ1-2|TRBV6-1
CASRGQGAGYGYTF
>TRBJ2-7|TRBV28
CASSSLAGGIYEQYF
>TRBJ1-2|TRBV7-8
CASSPYRIGALNSGYTF
>TRBJ2-3|TRBV29-1
CSERQGGTDTQYF
>TRBJ2-1|TRBV4-3
CASSQDVLGSYNEQFF
>TRBJ2-7|TRBV14
CASSSHLGTEQYF
>TRBJ2-1|TRBV5-5
CASSSWLAGNEQFF
>TRBJ2-1|TRBV3-1
CASSQEGLAGNEQFF
>TRBJ1-3|TRBV7-2
CASSLAISGNTIYF
>TRBJ2-5|TRBV3-1
CASSQAGSIKTQYF
>TRBJ2-1|TRBV20-1
CSAPGTGIYNEQFF
>TRBJ2-2|TRBV6-1
CASRSGGVGGELFF
>TRBJ2-1|TRBV7-8
CASSLGFLAEITNEQFF
>TRBJ2-1|TRBV12-3/TRBV12-4
CASRQGPHNEQFF
>TRBJ2-5|TRBV2
CASSRDYRETQYF
>TRBJ2-2|TRBV5-1
CASSKDRVGTGELFF
>TRBJ2-1|TRBV6-4
CASSSGGEPYNEQFF
>TRBJ2-3|TRBV20-1
CSARGWWADTQYF
>TRBJ2-1|TRBV7-2
CASSPGLAGGNEQFF
>TRBJ2-5|TRBV5-1
CASSLLQGGETQYF